A few counts support the clone carrying this T cell receptor beta chain. The antigen remains undetermined. The ends were cut back, 0 bases at V and 6 bases at J, with 10 bases in the middle. Per the germline V gene, CDR1 is SGHRS and CDR2 is YFSETQ. CDR3 length: 14 residues. TCRdb used MiXCR to reprocess the RT-PCR reads, holding one entry per CDR3 protein. The table records around 520,000 distinct CDR3 sequences, 25% of them present only once. This specimen comes from a study of response to subunit inactivated influenza vaccine. Study-level findings and limits: The authors offered the suggestion that each seasonal influenza vaccination recruits few new T cells.

The clonotype was recovered from a man aged 50 to 60 who received an inactivated influenza vaccine. The rearrangement links TRBV5-1 to TRBJ2-1; D not resolved. The sample was CD4+ T cells sorted from PBMCs, taken roughly 5 days after vaccination. CDR3 residues: CASSLVDGFNEQFF. CDR3 DNA sequence: TGCGCCAGCAGCTTGGTCGACGGCTTCAATGAGCAGTTCTTC.